This TCR beta chain was recovered during a study of PD-L1 blockade in urothelial cancer. Described time point: pretreatment peripheral blood. Method: immunoSEQ multiplex PCR; TCRdb's copy keeps in-frame clones and lacks some. Here the sample spans 130,000 or so clones, approximately 84% being singletons. The length of the CDR3 is 15 residues. Germline CDR1 is SGHTA and CDR2 is FQGTGA. With V trimmed by 5 bases and J by 1 base, 4 bases remained unmatched. The sequence was collected from a man in his fifties with urothelial cancer. The chain is built from TRBV7-3 and TRBJ2-3; 9 nucleotides align to TRBD1. The source was PBMCs, collected around atezolizumab (anti-PD-L1) treatment. The CDR3 nucleotides are TGTGCCAGCAGCAAACAGGGGGCACGCACAGATACGCAGTATTTT. This codes for CASSKQGARTDTQYF.